This entry describes one T cell receptor (beta chain). TCRdb re-analysed the PCR reads in MiXCR, keeping a single row per CDR3 protein. The table includes more than 15,000 distinct CDR3 sequences, around half detected once. The sample is drawn from a study of esophageal squamous cell carcinoma under preoperative chemotherapy. Time point reported: before preoperative PTX-NDP chemotherapy. Per germline, CDR1 SEHNR and CDR2 FQNEAQ (reference sequence). The CDR3 sequence is 17 residues long. V dropped 5 bases and J dropped 1 base, with 15 bases sitting between them. The sequence derives from a human donor with esophageal squamous cell carcinoma. The donor label of this sample is uncertain. This chain uses TRBV7-9 with TRBJ2-6; D is uncertain. The biological material was taken from a patient given preoperative chemotherapy. The CDR3 nucleotides are TGTGCCAGCAGCGCGCGGAGTTCCCTTTCTGGGGCCAACGTCCTGACTTTC. This encodes CASSARSSLSGANVLTF.